One T cell receptor beta chain is described in this entry. The data were produced by immunoSEQ multiplex PCR, yet TCRdb's version contains in-frame clones alone and is incomplete. Among about 66,000 clones, roughly 95% were seen once, and the ten largest hold 3%. The data originate from a study of T cells after posttransplantation cyclophosphamide. This related bone marrow graft donor gave peripheral blood on the day of marrow donation. The CDR3 spans 17 residues. Germline-derived CDR1 and CDR2 are MGHDK and SYGVNS. The ends were cut back, 7 bases at V and 2 bases at J, with 21 bases in the middle. The chain combines TRBV25-1 with TRBJ1-5; D call uncertain. The sample comprised PBMCs. The sequence was collected from a woman aged 25-40 years in good health and a related stem cell transplant donor. CDR3 amino acids: CASKLSGKGSRNQPQHF. The CDR3 DNA reads as TGTGCCAGCAAACTTTCGGGGAAAGGGTCACGCAATCAGCCCCAGCATTTT.